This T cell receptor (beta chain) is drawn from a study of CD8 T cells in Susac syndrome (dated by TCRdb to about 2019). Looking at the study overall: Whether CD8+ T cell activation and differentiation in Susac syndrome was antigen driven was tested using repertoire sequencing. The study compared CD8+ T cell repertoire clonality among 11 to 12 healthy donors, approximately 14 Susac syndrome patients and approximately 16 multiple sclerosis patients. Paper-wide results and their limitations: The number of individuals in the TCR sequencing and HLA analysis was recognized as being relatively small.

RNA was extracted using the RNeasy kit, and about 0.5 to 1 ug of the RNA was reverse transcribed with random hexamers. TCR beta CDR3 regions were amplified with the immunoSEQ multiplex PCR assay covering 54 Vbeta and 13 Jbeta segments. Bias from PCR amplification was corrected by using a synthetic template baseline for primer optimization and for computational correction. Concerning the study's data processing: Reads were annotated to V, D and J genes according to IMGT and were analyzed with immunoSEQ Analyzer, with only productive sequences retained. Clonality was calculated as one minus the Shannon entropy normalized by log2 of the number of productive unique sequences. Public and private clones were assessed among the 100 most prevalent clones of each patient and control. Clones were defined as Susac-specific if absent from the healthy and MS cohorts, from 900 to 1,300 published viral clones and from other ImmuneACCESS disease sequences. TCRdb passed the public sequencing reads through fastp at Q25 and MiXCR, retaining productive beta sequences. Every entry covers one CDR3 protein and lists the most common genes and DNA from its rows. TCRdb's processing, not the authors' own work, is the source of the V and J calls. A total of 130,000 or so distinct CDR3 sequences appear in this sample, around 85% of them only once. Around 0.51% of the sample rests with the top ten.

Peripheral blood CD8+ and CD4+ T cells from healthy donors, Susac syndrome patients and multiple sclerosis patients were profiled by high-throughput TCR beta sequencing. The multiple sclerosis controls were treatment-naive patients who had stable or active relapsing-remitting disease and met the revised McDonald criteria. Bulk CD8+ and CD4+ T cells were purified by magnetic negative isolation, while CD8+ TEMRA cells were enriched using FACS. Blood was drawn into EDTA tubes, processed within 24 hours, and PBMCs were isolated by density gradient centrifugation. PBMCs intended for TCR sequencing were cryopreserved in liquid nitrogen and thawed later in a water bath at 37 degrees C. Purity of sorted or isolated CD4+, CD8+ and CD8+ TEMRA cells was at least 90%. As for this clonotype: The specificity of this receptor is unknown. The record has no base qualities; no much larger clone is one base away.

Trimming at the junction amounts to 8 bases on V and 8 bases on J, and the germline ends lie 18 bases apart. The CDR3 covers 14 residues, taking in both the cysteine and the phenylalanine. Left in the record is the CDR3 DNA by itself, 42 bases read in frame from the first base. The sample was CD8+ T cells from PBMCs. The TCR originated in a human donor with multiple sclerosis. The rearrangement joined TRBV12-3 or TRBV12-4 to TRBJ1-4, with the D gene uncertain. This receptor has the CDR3 CASRNWADPEKLFF. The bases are TGTGCCAGCCGAAATTGGGCGGACCCAGAAAAACTGTTTTTT.